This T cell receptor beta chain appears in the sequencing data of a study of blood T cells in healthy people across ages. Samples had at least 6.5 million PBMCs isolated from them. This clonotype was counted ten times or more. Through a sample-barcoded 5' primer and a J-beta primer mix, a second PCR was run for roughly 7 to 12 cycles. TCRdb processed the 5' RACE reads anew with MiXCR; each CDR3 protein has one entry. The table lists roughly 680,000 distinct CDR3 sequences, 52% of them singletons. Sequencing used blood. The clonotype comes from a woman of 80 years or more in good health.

DNA of the CDR3: TGTGCCACCTCTGGGGGCCAAGAGACCCAGTACTTC. Its protein product is CATSGGQETQYF. The V and J genes are TRBV28 and TRBJ2-5; either TRBD1 or TRBD2 may fit D (5 bases each). The CDR3 loop spans 12 amino acids. Trimming took 10 bases from V and 1 from J, leaving 10 bases between them. Germline V gives CDR1 MDHEN, CDR2 SYDVKM.